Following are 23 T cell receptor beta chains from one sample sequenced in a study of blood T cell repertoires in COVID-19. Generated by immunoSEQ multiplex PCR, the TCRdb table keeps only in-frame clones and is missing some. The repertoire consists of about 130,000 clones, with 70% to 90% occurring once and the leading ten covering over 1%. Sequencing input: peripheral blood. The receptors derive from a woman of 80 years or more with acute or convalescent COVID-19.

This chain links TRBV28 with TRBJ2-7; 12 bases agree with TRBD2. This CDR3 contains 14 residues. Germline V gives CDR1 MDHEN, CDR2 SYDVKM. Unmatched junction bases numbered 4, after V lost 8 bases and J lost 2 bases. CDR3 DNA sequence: TGTGCCAGCGGACGACTAGCGGGGGCCTACGAGCAGTACTTC. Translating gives CASGRLAGAYEQYF.

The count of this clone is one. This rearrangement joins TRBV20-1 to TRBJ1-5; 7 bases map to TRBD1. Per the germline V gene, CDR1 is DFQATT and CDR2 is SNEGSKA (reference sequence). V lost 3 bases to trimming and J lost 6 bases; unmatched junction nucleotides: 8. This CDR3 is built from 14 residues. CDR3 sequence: CSASETGTPQPQHF. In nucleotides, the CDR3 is TGCAGTGCTAGTGAGACAGGGACTCCTCAGCCCCAGCATTTT.

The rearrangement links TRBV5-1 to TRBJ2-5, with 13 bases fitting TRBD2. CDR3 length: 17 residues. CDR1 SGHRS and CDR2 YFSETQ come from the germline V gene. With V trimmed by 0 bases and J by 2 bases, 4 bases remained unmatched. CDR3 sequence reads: CASSLAGTSGEQETQYF. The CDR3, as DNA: TGCGCCAGCAGCTTGGCCGGGACTAGCGGGGAGCAAGAGACCCAGTACTTC.

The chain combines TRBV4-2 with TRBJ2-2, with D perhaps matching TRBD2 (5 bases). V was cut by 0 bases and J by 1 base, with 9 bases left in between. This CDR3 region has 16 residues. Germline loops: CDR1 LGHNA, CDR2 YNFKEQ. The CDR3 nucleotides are TGTGCCAGCAGCCAAGATCCCGGAGGGAACACCGGGGAGCTGTTTTTT. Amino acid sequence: CASSQDPGGNTGELFF.

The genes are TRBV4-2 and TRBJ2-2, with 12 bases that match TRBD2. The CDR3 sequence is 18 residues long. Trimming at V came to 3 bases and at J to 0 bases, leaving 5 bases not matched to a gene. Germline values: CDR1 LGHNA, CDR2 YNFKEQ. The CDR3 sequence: CASSHPTSGGANTGELFF. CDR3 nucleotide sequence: TGTGCCAGCAGCCACCCGACTAGCGGGGGAGCGAACACCGGGGAGCTGTTTTTT.

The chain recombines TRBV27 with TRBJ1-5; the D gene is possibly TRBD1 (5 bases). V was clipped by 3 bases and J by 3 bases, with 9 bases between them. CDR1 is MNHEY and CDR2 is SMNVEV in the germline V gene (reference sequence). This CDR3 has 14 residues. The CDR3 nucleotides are TGTGCCAGCAGTTTTGGGGGGAACAATCAGCCCCAGCATTTT. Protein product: CASSFGGNNQPQHF.

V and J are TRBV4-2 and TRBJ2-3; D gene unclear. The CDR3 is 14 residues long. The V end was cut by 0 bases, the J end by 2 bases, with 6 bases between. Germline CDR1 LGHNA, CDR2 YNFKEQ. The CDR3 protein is CASSQDRSTDTQYF. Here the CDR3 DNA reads TGTGCCAGCAGCCAAGATCGGTCCACAGATACGCAGTATTTT.

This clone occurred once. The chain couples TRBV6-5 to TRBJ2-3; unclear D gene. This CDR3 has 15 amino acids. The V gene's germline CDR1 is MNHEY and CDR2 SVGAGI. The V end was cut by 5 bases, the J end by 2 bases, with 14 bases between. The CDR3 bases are TGTGCCAGCAGTAGAACAGTCCTATACACAGATACGCAGTATTTT. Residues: CASSRTVLYTDTQYF.

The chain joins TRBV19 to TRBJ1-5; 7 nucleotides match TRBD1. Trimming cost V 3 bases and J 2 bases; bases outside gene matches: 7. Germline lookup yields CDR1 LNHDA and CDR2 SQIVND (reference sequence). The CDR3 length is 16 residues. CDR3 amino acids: CASSIADRVGNQPQHF. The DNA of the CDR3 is TGTGCCAGTAGTATCGCTGACAGGGTAGGCAATCAGCCCCAGCATTTT. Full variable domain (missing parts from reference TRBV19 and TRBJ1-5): DGGITQSPKYLFRKEGQNVTLSCEQNLNHDAMYWYRQDPGQGLRLIYYSQIVNDFQKGDIAEGYSVSREKKESFPLTVTSAQKNPTAFYLCASSIADRVGNQPQHFGDGTRLSIL.

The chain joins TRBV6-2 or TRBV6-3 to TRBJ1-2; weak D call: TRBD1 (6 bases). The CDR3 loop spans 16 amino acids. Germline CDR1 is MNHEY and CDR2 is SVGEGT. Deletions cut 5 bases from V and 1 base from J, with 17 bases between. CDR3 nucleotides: TGTGCCAGCAGTCCACAGCTTAACAGGGTTAACTATGGCTACACCTTC. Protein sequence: CASSPQLNRVNYGYTF.

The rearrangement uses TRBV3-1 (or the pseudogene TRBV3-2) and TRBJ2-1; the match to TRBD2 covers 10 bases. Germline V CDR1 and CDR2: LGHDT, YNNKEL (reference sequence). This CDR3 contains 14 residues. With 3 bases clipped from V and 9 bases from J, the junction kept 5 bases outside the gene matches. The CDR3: CASSQFTSGVEQFF. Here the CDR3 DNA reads TGTGCCAGCAGCCAGTTTACTAGCGGGGTTGAGCAGTTCTTC.

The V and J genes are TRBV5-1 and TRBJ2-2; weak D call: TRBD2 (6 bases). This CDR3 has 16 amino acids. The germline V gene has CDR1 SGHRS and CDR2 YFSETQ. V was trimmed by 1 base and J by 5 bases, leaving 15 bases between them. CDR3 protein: CASSLRGYAGTGELFF. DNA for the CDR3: TGCGCCAGCAGCTTGAGGGGCTATGCGGGGACCGGGGAGCTGTTTTTT.

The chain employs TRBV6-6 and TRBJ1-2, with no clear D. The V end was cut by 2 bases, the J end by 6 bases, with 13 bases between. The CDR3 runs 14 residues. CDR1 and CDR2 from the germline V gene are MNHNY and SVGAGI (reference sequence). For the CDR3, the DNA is TGTGCCAGCAGTTACGCGAAGACGGGAAATGGCTACACCTTC. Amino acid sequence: CASSYAKTGNGYTF.

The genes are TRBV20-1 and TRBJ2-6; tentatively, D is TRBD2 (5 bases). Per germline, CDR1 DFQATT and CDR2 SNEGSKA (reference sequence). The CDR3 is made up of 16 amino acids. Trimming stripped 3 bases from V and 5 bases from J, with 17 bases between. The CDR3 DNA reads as TGCAGTGCTAGTGCCCACGGACTGGCTAGGGCCAACGTCCTGACTTTC. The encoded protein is CSASAHGLARANVLTF.

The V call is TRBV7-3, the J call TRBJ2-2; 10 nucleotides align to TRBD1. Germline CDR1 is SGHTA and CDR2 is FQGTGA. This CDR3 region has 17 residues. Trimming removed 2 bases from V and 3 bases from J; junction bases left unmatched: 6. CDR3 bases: TGTGCCAGCAGCTTAGGCGGGACAGGGGACTACACCGGGGAGCTGTTTTTT. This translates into CASSLGGTGDYTGELFF.

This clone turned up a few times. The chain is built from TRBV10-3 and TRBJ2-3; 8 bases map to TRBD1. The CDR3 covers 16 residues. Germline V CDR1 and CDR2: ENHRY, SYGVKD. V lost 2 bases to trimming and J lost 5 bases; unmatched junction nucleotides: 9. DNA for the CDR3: TGTGCCATCAGTGAGCTACGACAGGGGCAGGGAGATACGCAGTATTTT. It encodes CAISELRQGQGDTQYF.

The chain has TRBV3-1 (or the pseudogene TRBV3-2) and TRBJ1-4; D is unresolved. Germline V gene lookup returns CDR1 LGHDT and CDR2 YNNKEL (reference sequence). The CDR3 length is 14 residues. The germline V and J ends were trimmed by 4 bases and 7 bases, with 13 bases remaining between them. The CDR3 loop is CASSLRGGSEKLFF. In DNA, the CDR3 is TGTGCCAGCAGCCTCCGGGGAGGTAGTGAAAAACTGTTTTTT.

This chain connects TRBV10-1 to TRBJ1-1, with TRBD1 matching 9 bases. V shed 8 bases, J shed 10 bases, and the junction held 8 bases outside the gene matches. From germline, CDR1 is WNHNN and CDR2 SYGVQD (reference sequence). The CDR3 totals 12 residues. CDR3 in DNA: TGCGCCAGCTCCCTGGACAGGGGACGAGCTTTCTTT. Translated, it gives CASSLDRGRAFF.

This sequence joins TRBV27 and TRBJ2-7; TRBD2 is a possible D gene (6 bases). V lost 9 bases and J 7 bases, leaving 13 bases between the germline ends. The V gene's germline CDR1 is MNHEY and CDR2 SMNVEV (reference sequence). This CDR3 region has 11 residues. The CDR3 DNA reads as TGTGCCAGTCTCATGGGGGGTGAGCAGTACTTC. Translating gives CASLMGGEQYF.

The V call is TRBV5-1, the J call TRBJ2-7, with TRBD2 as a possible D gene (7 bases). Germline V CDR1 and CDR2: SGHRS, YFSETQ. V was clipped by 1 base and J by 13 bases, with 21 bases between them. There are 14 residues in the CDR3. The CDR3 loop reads CASSLWGGRSVSYF. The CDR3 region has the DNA TGCGCCAGCAGCTTGTGGGGGGGGCGCAGTGTGTCCTACTTC.

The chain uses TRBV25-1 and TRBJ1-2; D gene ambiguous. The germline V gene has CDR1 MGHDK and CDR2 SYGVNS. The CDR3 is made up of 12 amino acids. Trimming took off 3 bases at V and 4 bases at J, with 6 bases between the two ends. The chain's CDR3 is CASSDWLYGYTF. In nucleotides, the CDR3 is TGTGCCAGCAGTGATTGGCTCTATGGCTACACCTTC.

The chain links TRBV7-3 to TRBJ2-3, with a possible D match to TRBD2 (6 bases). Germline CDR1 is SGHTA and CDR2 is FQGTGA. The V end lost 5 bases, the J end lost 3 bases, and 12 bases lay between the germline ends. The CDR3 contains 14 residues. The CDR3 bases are TGTGCCAGCAGCCTGTCGGAGGGTACAGATACGCAGTATTTT. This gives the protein CASSLSEGTDTQYF.

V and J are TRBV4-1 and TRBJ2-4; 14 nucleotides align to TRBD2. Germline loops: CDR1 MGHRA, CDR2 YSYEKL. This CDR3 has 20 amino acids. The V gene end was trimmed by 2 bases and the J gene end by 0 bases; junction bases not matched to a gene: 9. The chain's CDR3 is CASSQLRLAGGLIAKNIQYF. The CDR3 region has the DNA TGCGCCAGCAGCCAACTCAGACTAGCGGGAGGGCTTATAGCCAAAAACATTCAGTACTTC.